The next 3 T cell receptor beta chains were all read from a single sample in a study of T cell responses to AZD1222 COVID-19 vaccine. The method was immunoSEQ multiplex PCR; TCRdb's version includes in-frame clones alone and lacks a portion of them. This table has 120,000 or so clones, about nine tenths appearing once. The material was peripheral blood, obtained on day 0 of AZD1222 vaccination. These receptors originate from an adult in good health.

This clone was counted a few times. The CDR3 bases are TGTGCCAGCAGCTTGGGACTAGCGGGAGGGCGGAGTTCGGAGACCCAGTACTTC. It specifies CASSLGLAGGRSSETQYF. This chain links TRBV7-6 with TRBJ2-5; 16 bases match TRBD2. Germline V gene sequence: CDR1 SGHVS, CDR2 FNYEAQ. V shed 3 bases, J shed 5 bases, and the junction held 9 bases outside the gene matches. This CDR3 contains 18 residues.

The V gene is TRBV6-2 or TRBV6-3, the J gene TRBJ2-7; tentative D call: TRBD2 (5 bases). This CDR3 is built from 16 residues. Germline V lookup: CDR1 MNHEY, CDR2 SVGEGT. Trimming left V 0 bases short and J 4 bases short, with 16 bases between. CDR3 protein: CASSYSGVKNAYEQYF. CDR3 coding DNA: TGTGCCAGCAGTTACTCCGGGGTCAAGAATGCGTACGAGCAGTACTTC.

The table lists this clone with a count of one. The chain recombines TRBV30 with TRBJ1-2; a possible D gene is TRBD1 (5 bases). The CDR3 contains 11 residues. Trimming stripped 5 bases from V and 2 bases from J, with 6 bases between. Germline CDR1 is GTSNPN and CDR2 is SVGIG (reference sequence). The CDR3 sequence: CAWRDNYGYTF. Here the CDR3 DNA reads TGTGCCTGGCGGGACAACTATGGCTACACCTTC. The variable domain in full, completed from reference TRBV30 and TRBJ1-2, reads SQTIHQWPATLVQPVGSPLSLECTVEGTSNPNLYWYRQAAGRGLQLLFYSVGIGQISSEVPQNLSASRPQDRQFILSSKKLLLSDSGFYLCAWRDNYGYTFGSGTRLTVV.